These 20 T cell receptor beta chains share one sample of origin, sequenced in a study of blood T cells in healthy people across ages. Using a J-beta primer mix together with a sample-barcoded 5' primer, a second PCR was run for roughly 7 to 12 cycles. TCRdb called the 5' RACE reads again in MiXCR, with one record for every CDR3 protein. The table lists about 500,000 distinct CDR3 sequences, nearly 25% of them singletons. This sample was shared with a second study, whose subject was T cells of mothers and their children.

Source material: blood. These receptors were obtained from a boy between 10 and 17 years old in good health.

The rearrangement links TRBV6-1 to TRBJ2-1; TRBD1 agrees at 8 bases. CDR3 length: 14 amino acids. CDR1 is MNHNS, CDR2 SASEGT, per germline. The junction had 8 bases not matched to a gene; V was cut back by 10 bases and J by 3 bases. The CDR3 DNA follows: TGTGCCACCACGGACAGGGCCCTCTACAATGAGCAGTTCTTC. Translated, it gives CATTDRALYNEQFF.

V gene TRBV4-1 combines with J gene TRBJ2-1, with TRBD2 matching over 11 bases. The germline CDR1 and CDR2 sequences are MGHRA and YSYEKL. Trimming removed 1 base from V and 2 bases from J; junction bases left unmatched: 4. The CDR3 length is 17 residues. The CDR3: CASSQVLAGATYNEQFF. CDR3 bases: TGCGCCAGCAGCCAAGTACTAGCGGGAGCAACCTACAATGAGCAGTTCTTC.

V gene TRBV6-2 or TRBV6-3 combines with J gene TRBJ2-1, with 8 bases that match TRBD2. The V segment lost 8 bases and the J segment 6 bases; nucleotides outside the gene matches: 15. The CDR3 consists of 16 residues. Germline V gene sequence: CDR1 MNHEY, CDR2 SVGEGT. The CDR3, as DNA: TGTGCCAGCCTCCAGAGGGGGACTAGTAGTCCCAATGAGCAGTTCTTC. Its protein product is CASLQRGTSSPNEQFF.

The chain employs TRBV7-6 and TRBJ2-2, with 8 bases aligning to TRBD1. Germline CDR1 and CDR2: SGHVS and FNYEAQ. V lost 0 bases and J lost 4; bases outside the gene matches: 4. The CDR3 consists of 16 residues. The DNA for the CDR3 is TGTGCCAGCAGCTTAGCTCGGACAGGGACCACCGGGGAGCTGTTTTTT. Its protein product is CASSLARTGTTGELFF.

This sequence joins TRBV20-1 and TRBJ2-5; 12 bases are shared with TRBD2. The CDR3 is 16 residues long. J gave up 4 bases and V 4 bases, and 10 bases lay outside the gene matches. Germline-derived CDR1 and CDR2 are DFQATT and SNEGSKA (reference sequence). This CDR3 is CSANHLLAGGRETQYF. The CDR3 DNA reads as TGCAGTGCTAACCACCTACTAGCGGGGGGTAGAGAGACCCAGTACTTC.

CDR3 protein: CASTPGQANGELFF. CDR3 coding DNA: TGTGCCAGCACCCCGGGACAGGCAAACGGGGAGCTGTTTTTT. The V gene is TRBV9, the J gene TRBJ2-2; 8 nucleotides line up with TRBD1. CDR3 length equals 14 residues. Germline loops: CDR1 SGDLS, CDR2 YYNGEE. V dropped 6 bases and J dropped 7; count of bases not matched to a gene: 8.

V and J are TRBV4-1 and TRBJ2-7; 10 bases are shared with TRBD1. Looked up from germline, CDR1 is MGHRA and CDR2 is YSYEKL. V lost 0 bases, J lost 7 bases, and 9 bases stayed unmatched. This CDR3 comprises 16 residues. CDR3 sequence reads: CASSQDGQGVGKEQYF. CDR3 in DNA: TGCGCCAGCAGCCAAGATGGACAGGGGGTCGGAAAGGAGCAGTACTTC.

The rearrangement joins TRBV5-6 to TRBJ1-1; 7 positions match TRBD1. The CDR3 extends over 14 amino acids. Per germline, CDR1 SGHDT and CDR2 YYEEEE. The ends lost 4 bases at V and 8 bases at J; junction bases unmatched: 11. The CDR3 coding sequence is TGTGCCAGCAGCGCGAAGACAGGGCCTAAAGAAGCTTTCTTT. Translating it yields CASSAKTGPKEAFF.

The genes are TRBV11-3 and TRBJ2-2; the D is unclear. Germline loops: CDR1 SGHNT, CDR2 YENEEA. This CDR3 is 17 amino acids long. V lost 0 bases and J 3 bases, leaving 14 bases between the germline ends. The CDR3 here is CASSLEGATRDTGELFF. CDR3 DNA sequence: TGTGCCAGCAGCTTAGAAGGTGCGACCCGGGACACCGGGGAGCTGTTTTTT.

This clonotype occurred a few times. The chain uses TRBV13 and TRBJ1-6, with D maybe TRBD1 (6 bases). Trimming took 5 bases from V and 9 from J, leaving 11 bases between them. Germline CDR1 and CDR2: PRHDT and FYEKMQ (reference sequence). CDR3 size: 13 residues. The CDR3 coding sequence is TGTGCCAGCAGCGCCGAACAGGGTTCACCCCTCCACTTT. Translated: CASSAEQGSPLHF.

This clonotype has just a few counts. V gene TRBV5-5 combines with J gene TRBJ1-5; possibly TRBD1 for D (5 bases). Germline V gives CDR1 SGHKS, CDR2 YYEKEE (reference sequence). The CDR3 covers 14 residues. V was trimmed by 4 bases and J by 0 bases, leaving 8 bases between them. DNA of the CDR3: TGTGCCAGCAGCGGGGACTTTAGCAATCAGCCCCAGCATTTT. This sequence encodes CASSGDFSNQPQHF. Based on the CDR3 plus reference TRBV5-5 and TRBJ1-5, the full variable domain is DAGVTQSPTHLIKTRGQQVTLRCSPISGHKSVSWYQQVLGQGPQFIFQYYEKEERGRGNFPDRFSARQFPNYSSELNVNALLLGDSALYLCASSGDFSNQPQHFGDGTRLSIL.

This clonotype was observed a handful of times. The chain employs TRBV29-1 and TRBJ2-1; 13 positions agree with TRBD2. The V gene's germline CDR1 is SQVTM and CDR2 ANQGSEA. CDR3 length equals 15 residues. After removal of 4 bases from V and 4 bases from J, the junction contained 4 bases not matched to a gene. DNA for the CDR3: TGCAGCGTTGGCGGGACTAGCGGGACGTACAATGAGCAGTTCTTC. It yields the protein CSVGGTSGTYNEQFF.

This clonotype was counted only a few times. The chain has TRBV9 and TRBJ2-2, with D perhaps TRBD1 or TRBD2 (5 bases each). Germline V gives CDR1 SGDLS, CDR2 YYNGEE. V was pared by 0 bases and J by 2 bases, with 8 bases between. The CDR3 has 15 amino acids. DNA of the CDR3: TGTGCCAGCAGCGTAGGGGACCTTAACACCGGGGAGCTGTTTTTT. It encodes CASSVGDLNTGELFF.

The CDR3 sequence is CASSVKGAYEQYF. The CDR3 bases are TGTGCCAGCAGTGTGAAGGGGGCATACGAGCAGTACTTC. The chain has TRBV6-1 and TRBJ2-7, with 7 bases identical to TRBD1. This CDR3 spans 13 amino acids. Germline assignment: CDR1 MNHNS and CDR2 SASEGT. V was pared by 4 bases and J by 4 bases, with 4 bases of the junction left unmatched.

This chain connects TRBV4-3 to TRBJ2-1; TRBD2 matches at 11 bases. The end of the DNA is better explained by TRBJ2-7, so the J call may be wrong. Germline CDR1 LGHNA, CDR2 YSLEER. This CDR3 comprises 16 residues. Here the CDR3 reads CASSQARTSGFYEQYF. The CDR3 DNA is TGCGCCAGCAGCCAGGCTCGGACTAGCGGGTTCTACGAGCAGTACTTC.

This clonotype was counted a few times. The chain couples TRBV7-3 to TRBJ1-2; D unclear. CDR3 length equals 13 residues. V was clipped by 5 bases and J by 4 bases, with 11 bases between them. Germline assignment: CDR1 SGHTA and CDR2 FQGTGA. The DNA for the CDR3 is TGTGCCAGCAGCCAGAACCTGGGCTATGGCTACACCTTC. Protein sequence: CASSQNLGYGYTF.

The chain combines TRBV29-1 with TRBJ1-2; a weak D match, TRBD1 (5 bases). Germline V gene data show CDR1 as SQVTM and CDR2 as ANQGSEA. This CDR3 region has 16 residues. Trimming cost V 2 bases and J 3 bases, with 19 bases left between them. CDR3 nucleotides: TGCAGCGTTGAATTGTGGAGGAGATGGGGGGACTATGGCTACACCTTC. It translates to CSVELWRRWGDYGYTF.

This clonotype was counted a few times. This chain connects TRBV5-1 to TRBJ2-2; D possibly uses TRBD1 or TRBD2 (5 bases each). The CDR3 has 16 residues. V was shortened by 0 bases and J by 4 bases, with 13 bases between the two germline ends. CDR1 is SGHRS and CDR2 is YFSETQ in the germline V gene. CDR3 in amino acids: CASSLGQGPSTGELFF. In DNA form, the CDR3 reads TGCGCCAGCAGCTTGGGTCAGGGACCTTCCACCGGGGAGCTGTTTTTT.

This rearrangement joins TRBV29-1 to TRBJ1-1, with D maybe TRBD1 (5 bases). CDR1 and CDR2 (germline): SQVTM, ANQGSEA. The CDR3 extends over 12 amino acids. With 8 bases removed from V and 7 bases from J, the gap between germline ends came to 17 bases. The CDR3 loop is CSCREGPYEAFF. DNA of the CDR3: TGCAGCTGTCGGGAGGGACCTTATGAAGCTTTCTTT.

The chain recombines TRBV28 with TRBJ2-7; no clear D gene. Per germline, CDR1 MDHEN and CDR2 SYDVKM. The CDR3 runs to 13 residues. V lost 8 bases, J lost 4 bases, and 15 bases lay in between. CDR3 amino acids: CASSVEVPYEQYF. The CDR3 region has the DNA TGTGCCAGCTCAGTCGAGGTCCCTTACGAGCAGTACTTC.